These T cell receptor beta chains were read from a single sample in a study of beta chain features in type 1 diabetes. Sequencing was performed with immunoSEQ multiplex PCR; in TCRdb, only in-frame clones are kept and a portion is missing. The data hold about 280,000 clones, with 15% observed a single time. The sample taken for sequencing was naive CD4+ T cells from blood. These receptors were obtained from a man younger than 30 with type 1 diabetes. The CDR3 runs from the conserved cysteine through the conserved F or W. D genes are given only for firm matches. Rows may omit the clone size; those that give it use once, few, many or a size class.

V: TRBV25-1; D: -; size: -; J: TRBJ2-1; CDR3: CASSSGLNEQFF; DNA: TGTGCCAGCAGTTCCGGACTCAATGAGCAGTTCTTC
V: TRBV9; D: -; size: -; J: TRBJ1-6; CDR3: CASSGFEGGNNSPLHF; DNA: TGTGCCAGCAGCGGCTTCGAGGGTGGGAATAATTCACCCCTCCACTTT
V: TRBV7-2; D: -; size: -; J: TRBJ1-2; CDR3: CASSFPGDYGYTF; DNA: TGTGCCAGCAGCTTCCCAGGGGACTATGGCTACACCTTC
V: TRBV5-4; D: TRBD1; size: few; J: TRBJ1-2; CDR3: CASSLGQGANYGYTF; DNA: TGTGCCAGCAGCCTCGGACAGGGGGCCAACTATGGCTACACCTTC
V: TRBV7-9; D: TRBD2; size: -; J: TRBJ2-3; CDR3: CASTQRLATQYF; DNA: TGTGCCAGCACCCAGCGACTAGCAACGCAGTATTTT
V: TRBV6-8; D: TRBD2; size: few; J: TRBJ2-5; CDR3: CASSGTSGSDIGEETQYF; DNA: TGTGCCAGCAGCGGAACTAGCGGGAGTGATATCGGTGAAGAGACCCAGTACTTC
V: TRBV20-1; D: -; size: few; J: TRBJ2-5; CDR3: CSARDIQTQYF; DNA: TGCAGTGCTAGAGACATCCAGACCCAGTACTTC
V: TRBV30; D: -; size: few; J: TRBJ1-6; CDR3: CASARTANSPLHF; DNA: TGTGCCTCAGCACGGACAGCTAATTCACCCCTCCACTTT
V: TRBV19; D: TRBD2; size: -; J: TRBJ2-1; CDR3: CASSIAGGRYNEQFF; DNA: TGTGCCAGTAGTATAGCGGGAGGGCGCTACAATGAGCAGTTCTTC
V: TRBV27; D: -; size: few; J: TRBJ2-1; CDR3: CASSFLPRNEQFF; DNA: TGTGCCAGCAGTTTCTTGCCGCGCAATGAGCAGTTCTTC
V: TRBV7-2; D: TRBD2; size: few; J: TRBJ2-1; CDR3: CASSNRLAGDNEQFF; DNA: TGTGCCAGCAGCAACAGACTAGCGGGGGACAATGAGCAGTTCTTC
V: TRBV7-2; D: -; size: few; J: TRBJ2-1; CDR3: CASSLVRGESNEQFF; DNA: TGTGCCAGCAGCTTAGTCAGGGGGGAGTCCAATGAGCAGTTCTTC
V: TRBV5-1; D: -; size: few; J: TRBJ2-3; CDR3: CASSLTVTDTQYF; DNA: TGCGCCAGCAGCTTGACAGTCACAGATACGCAGTATTTT
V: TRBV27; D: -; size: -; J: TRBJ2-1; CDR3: CASSRLAVGHEQFF; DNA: TGTGCCAGCAGTCGGTTAGCGGTTGGGCATGAGCAGTTCTTC
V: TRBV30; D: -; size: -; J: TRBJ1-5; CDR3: CAWSLGRYSNQPQHF; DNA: TGTGCCTGGAGTTTGGGGCGATATAGCAATCAGCCCCAGCATTTT
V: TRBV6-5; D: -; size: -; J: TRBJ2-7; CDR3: CASSYSGQHSYEQYF; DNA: TGTGCCAGCAGTTACTCCGGACAGCACTCCTACGAGCAGTACTTC
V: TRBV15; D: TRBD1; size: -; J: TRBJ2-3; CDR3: CATSRAGGTDTQYF; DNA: TGTGCCACCAGCAGAGCAGGGGGAACAGATACGCAGTATTTT
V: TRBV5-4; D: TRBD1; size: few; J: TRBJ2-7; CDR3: CASSPSPGGEQYF; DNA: TGTGCCAGCAGCCCATCTCCAGGGGGCGAGCAGTACTTC
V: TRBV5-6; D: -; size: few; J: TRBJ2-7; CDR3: CASSPLTSEVYEQYF; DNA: TGTGCCAGCAGCCCCCTGACTAGTGAGGTCTACGAGCAGTACTTC
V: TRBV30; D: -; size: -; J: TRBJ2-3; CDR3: CAWSSTGDTQYF; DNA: TGTGCCTGGAGTTCGACGGGAGATACGCAGTATTTT
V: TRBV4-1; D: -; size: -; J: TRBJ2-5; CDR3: CASSQATPTETQYF; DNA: TGCGCCAGCAGCCAAGCAACCCCCACTGAGACCCAGTACTTC
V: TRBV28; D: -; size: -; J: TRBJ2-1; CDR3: CASQSGGTGGNEQFF; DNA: TGTGCCAGCCAATCGGGGGGCACTGGCGGTAATGAGCAGTTCTTC
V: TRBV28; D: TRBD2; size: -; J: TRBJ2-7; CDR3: CASTHGGAGGSYEQYF; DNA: TGTGCCAGCACCCACGGCGGGGCGGGAGGGTCGTACGAGCAGTACTTC
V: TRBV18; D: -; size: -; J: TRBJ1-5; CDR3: CASSPRRSNQPQHF; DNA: TGTGCCAGCTCACCACGGAGGAGTAATCAGCCCCAGCATTTT